A single sample is the source of the 30 T cell receptor beta chains below, sequenced in a study of T cell responses to AZD1222 COVID-19 vaccine. Libraries were prepared by immunoSEQ multiplex PCR; TCRdb keeps only in-frame clonotypes and omits some of them. The profile shows approximately 200,000 clones, approximately 90% of them singletons. The sample was peripheral blood, taken 28 days after the second AZD1222 dose. These receptors all stem from an adult who received the AZD1222 COVID-19 vaccine.

The V gene is TRBV5-1, the J gene TRBJ2-7; TRBD2 is a possible D gene (5 bases). Trimming pared 1 base from V and 8 bases from J, leaving 16 bases between. Germline lookup yields CDR1 SGHRS and CDR2 YFSETQ. The CDR3 loop spans 14 amino acids. The CDR3 sequence is CASSLTRIYEQQYF. The CDR3, as DNA: TGCGCCAGCAGCTTGACTAGAATTTACGAGCAGCAGTACTTC.

The chain couples TRBV4-1 to TRBJ2-7; D is perhaps TRBD2 (6 bases). There are 15 residues in the CDR3. V lost 0 bases and J lost 3, with 12 bases in between. The germline V gene has CDR1 MGHRA and CDR2 YSYEKL. The CDR3 spells CASSQDPGLFYEQYF. The DNA of the CDR3 is TGCGCCAGCAGCCAAGACCCTGGACTATTCTACGAGCAGTACTTC.

CDR3 sequence reads: CASSQTGHTNTGELFF. As DNA, the CDR3 is TGCGCCAGCAGCCAGACCGGACACACGAACACCGGGGAGCTGTTTTTT. The chain is built from TRBV4-3 and TRBJ2-2, with a weak D call TRBD1 (5 bases). Germline CDR1 reads LGHNA; CDR2 reads YSLEER. V lost 3 bases to trimming and J lost 0 bases, with 11 bases between them. The CDR3 loop spans 16 amino acids.

The chain uses TRBV5-1 and TRBJ2-5; 10 bases fit TRBD2. The CDR3 is 17 residues long. Losses at the gene ends were 0 bases for V and 1 base for J; bases not matched to a gene: 6. CDR1 and CDR2 from the germline V gene are SGHRS and YFSETQ. The CDR3 loop is CASSLALAGGAQETQYF. The DNA of the CDR3 is TGCGCCAGCAGCTTGGCGTTAGCGGGAGGAGCCCAAGAGACCCAGTACTTC. The whole variable domain, filled in from reference TRBV5-1 and TRBJ2-5, reads KAGVTQTPRYLIKTRGQQVTLSCSPISGHRSVSWYQQTPGQGLQFLFEYFSETQRNKGNFPGRFSGRQFSNSRSEMNVSTLELGDSALYLCASSLALAGGAQETQYFGPGTRLLVL.

The chain employs TRBV7-9 and TRBJ2-1; 14 positions match TRBD2. Per the germline V gene, CDR1 is SEHNR and CDR2 is FQNEAQ (reference sequence). This CDR3 contains 15 residues. The junction had 4 bases not matched to a gene; V was cut back by 3 bases and J by 9 bases. The CDR3 nucleotides are TGTGCCAGCAGCTTGGGACTAGCGGGAGTATCTGAGCAGTTCTTC. Encoded protein: CASSLGLAGVSEQFF.

This clone was seen a single time. The chain uses TRBV9 and TRBJ1-3; weak D call: TRBD1 (5 bases). V shed 4 bases and J shed 0 bases, with 11 bases lying between them. Germline V CDR1 and CDR2: SGDLS, YYNGEE. This CDR3 is 15 amino acids long. The CDR3 sequence is CASSRDSFSGNTIYF. In DNA form, the CDR3 reads TGTGCCAGCAGCCGCGACAGCTTCTCTGGAAACACCATATATTTT.

The rearrangement links TRBV7-3 to TRBJ2-7; no clear D. CDR1 is SGHTA and CDR2 is FQGTGA in the germline V gene. V lost 3 bases, J lost 2 bases, and 8 bases lay in between. The CDR3 runs to 13 residues. In DNA, the CDR3 is TGTGCCAGCAGCTTCGGACCGACCTACGAGCAGTACTTC. This sequence encodes CASSFGPTYEQYF.

The chain uses TRBV4-2 and TRBJ2-3, with 7 positions matching TRBD2. Germline V gene sequence: CDR1 LGHNA, CDR2 YNFKEQ. CDR3 length: 13 amino acids. V gave up 0 bases and J gave up 6 bases; unmatched junction bases: 0. In nucleotides, the CDR3 is TGTGCCAGCAGCCAAGACGGGAGGGATACGCAGTATTTT. Encoded protein: CASSQDGRDTQYF.

The chain has TRBV18 and TRBJ2-7; unclear D gene. The CDR3 is 14 residues long. Germline V lookup: CDR1 KGHSH, CDR2 LQKENI. Between the trimmed V and J ends, which lost 3 bases and 2 bases, there was a span of 11 bases. The DNA of the CDR3 is TGTGCCAGCTCACCTAGACTGAACACCTACGAGCAGTACTTC. Amino acid sequence: CASSPRLNTYEQYF.

J is TRBJ2-7 and V is TRBV30; weak D call: TRBD1 (5 bases). The germline CDR1 and CDR2 sequences are GTSNPN and SVGIG (reference sequence). V was cut by 3 bases and J by 3 bases, with 18 bases left in between. The length of the CDR3 is 15 residues. The CDR3 DNA sequence: TGTGCCTGGAGGGCCCCTGACAGTTGGCTCTACGAGCAGTACTTC. This codes for CAWRAPDSWLYEQYF.

V is TRBV7-2 and J is TRBJ2-3, with no clear D. V was trimmed by 5 bases and J by 3 bases, leaving 6 bases between them. The germline V gene has CDR1 SGHTA and CDR2 FQGNSA. The CDR3 consists of 12 residues. Written as DNA, the CDR3 is TGTGCCAGCAGCCCAAGAACAGATACGCAGTATTTT. Translation: CASSPRTDTQYF. The full variable domain, rest sourced from reference TRBV7-2 and TRBJ2-3, is GAGVSQSPSNKVTEKGKDVELRCDPISGHTALYWYRQSLGQGLEFLIYFQGNSAPDKSGLPSDRFSAERTGGSVSTLTIQRTQQEDSAVYLCASSPRTDTQYFGPGTRLTVL.

The gene calls are TRBV3-1 (or the pseudogene TRBV3-2) and TRBJ1-2, with 8 bases identical to TRBD1. The CDR3 runs to 16 residues. Trimming cost V 3 bases and J 4 bases; bases outside gene matches: 10. Germline values: CDR1 LGHDT, CDR2 YNNKEL (reference sequence). The CDR3 protein is CASSHQTGQGPYGYTF. CDR3 sequence (DNA): TGTGCCAGCAGCCACCAGACAGGACAGGGACCCTATGGCTACACCTTC.

The genes are TRBV5-1 and TRBJ2-7; D is possibly TRBD2 (5 bases). Germline loops: CDR1 SGHRS, CDR2 YFSETQ. The CDR3 contains 17 residues. Trimming cost V 0 bases and J 0 bases, with 16 bases left between them. The CDR3 protein is CASSLALAGYTSYEQYF. DNA of the CDR3: TGCGCCAGCAGCTTGGCCCTGGCGGGCTACACCTCCTACGAGCAGTACTTC.

J is TRBJ2-1 and V is TRBV7-2, with D maybe TRBD2 (5 bases). This CDR3 comprises 15 residues. The V gene's germline CDR1 is SGHTA and CDR2 FQGNSA. The V gene lost 4 bases and the J gene lost 4 bases, with 14 bases spanning the gap. As DNA, the CDR3 is TGTGCCAGCAGCTCCCCCACGGGAAGGTACAATGAGCAGTTCTTC. Amino acid sequence: CASSSPTGRYNEQFF.

This rearrangement joins TRBV28 to TRBJ2-7; the D gene could be TRBD1 or TRBD2 (5 bases each). Germline CDR1 reads MDHEN; CDR2 reads SYDVKM. V shed 5 bases and J shed 9 bases, with 14 bases lying between them. The CDR3 extends over 12 amino acids. CDR3: CASSRPGGAQYF. The CDR3 bases are TGTGCCAGCAGTCGGCCTGGGGGAGCGCAGTACTTC.

The rearrangement joins TRBV29-1 to TRBJ2-1, with TRBD2 as a possible D gene (5 bases). Trimming removed 3 bases from V and 9 bases from J, with 9 bases in between. The CDR3 spans 11 residues. CDR1 is SQVTM, CDR2 ANQGSEA, per germline. CDR3 protein: CSVDGIGEQFF. Here the CDR3 DNA reads TGCAGCGTTGACGGGATTGGTGAGCAGTTCTTC.

In this sample, this clone turned up once. The V and J genes are TRBV19 and TRBJ2-4, with D hard to call. The CDR3 contains 14 residues. CDR1 is LNHDA and CDR2 is SQIVND in the germline V gene (reference sequence). The V and J ends lost 6 bases and 0 bases respectively, with 9 bases between them. The CDR3 loop is CASSKELAKNIQYF. For the CDR3, the DNA is TGTGCCAGTAGCAAGGAGCTAGCCAAAAACATTCAGTACTTC.

The chain is built from TRBV7-3 and TRBJ1-2; 7 nucleotides agree with TRBD1. Unmatched junction bases numbered 13, after V lost 2 bases and J lost 7 bases. CDR3 length equals 16 residues. Per germline, CDR1 SGHTA and CDR2 FQGTGA. The CDR3, as DNA: TGTGCCAGCAGCTTAGTGCCGGGGGAGGGACAGAGTGGCTACACCTTC. Protein: CASSLVPGEGQSGYTF.

With respect to this clone: An end of the junction differs from the germline gene, which may be a read error. The chain combines TRBV5-4 with TRBJ2-7; a possible D gene is TRBD1 (6 bases). Germline V CDR1 and CDR2: SGHNT, YYREEE (reference sequence). The CDR3 covers 14 residues. The CDR3 DNA follows: TGTGCCAGCCGCTTAGGACCAGGGGACTACGAGCAGTACTTC. Its protein product is CASRLGPGDYEQYF. Supplemented by reference TRBV5-4 and TRBJ2-7, the full variable domain reads ETGVTQSPTHLIKTRGQQVTLRCSSQSGHNTVSWYQQALGQGPQFIFQYYREEENGRGNFPPRFSGLQFPNYSSELNVNALELDDSALYLCASRLGPGDYEQYFGPGTRLTVT.

The chain couples TRBV5-1 to TRBJ2-3; no reliable D call. Trimming left V 0 bases short and J 0 bases short, with 8 bases between. This CDR3 has 15 amino acids. CDR1 is SGHRS and CDR2 is YFSETQ in the germline V gene. Here the CDR3 reads CASSLVKDSTDTQYF. The CDR3 DNA is TGCGCCAGCAGCTTGGTAAAAGATAGCACAGATACGCAGTATTTT.

The rearrangement links TRBV10-3 to TRBJ1-3; D remains ambiguous. The CDR3 spans 11 residues. V lost 10 bases and J lost 11, with 15 bases in between. Germline loops: CDR1 ENHRY, CDR2 SYGVKD. CDR3 in amino acids: CASRERVAIYF. In nucleotides, the CDR3 is TGTGCCAGTCGAGAGAGGGTGGCCATATATTTT.

The chain recombines TRBV11-2 with TRBJ2-1; tentative D call: TRBD2 (5 bases). The V gene lost 7 bases and the J gene lost 5 bases, with 12 bases spanning the gap. The CDR3 spans 13 residues. Germline loops: CDR1 SGHAT, CDR2 FQNNGV. In DNA, the CDR3 is TGTGCCAGCACTCTCGACTACCACAATGAGCAGTTCTTC. Translating it yields CASTLDYHNEQFF.

The rearrangement joins TRBV28 to TRBJ2-5, with no clear D. This CDR3 comprises 10 residues. The V gene lost 8 bases and the J gene lost 2 bases, with 3 bases spanning the gap. The germline CDR1 and CDR2 sequences are MDHEN and SYDVKM. CDR3 DNA sequence: TGTGCCAGCTTTCAAGAGACCCAGTACTTC. Its translation is CASFQETQYF.

The V call is TRBV4-2, the J call TRBJ1-5, with D unclear. Trimming stripped 2 bases from V and 0 bases from J, with 14 bases between. Germline V gene sequence: CDR1 LGHNA, CDR2 YNFKEQ. This CDR3 contains 17 residues. CDR3: CASSQSQNLNSNQPQHF. CDR3 sequence (DNA): TGTGCCAGCAGCCAATCGCAGAATCTTAATAGCAATCAGCCCCAGCATTTT.

The genes are TRBV19 and TRBJ2-2; D is perhaps TRBD1 (5 bases). The germline gives CDR1 LNHDA, CDR2 SQIVND (reference sequence). Trimming took 4 bases from V and 7 from J, leaving 19 bases between them. CDR3 length: 16 residues. CDR3 sequence reads: CASSKSSDNRGGELFF. In DNA, the CDR3 is TGTGCCAGTAGTAAGTCCTCGGACAACAGAGGCGGGGAGCTGTTTTTT.

CDR3 region: CAISAREGYGYTF. Here the CDR3 DNA reads TGTGCCATCAGTGCCAGGGAGGGCTATGGCTACACCTTC. The V gene is TRBV10-3, the J gene TRBJ1-2; possibly TRBD1 for D (5 bases). V gave up 4 bases and J gave up 4 bases, with 10 bases separating them. In germline, CDR1 is ENHRY, CDR2 SYGVKD. The CDR3 length is 13 residues.

The chain recombines TRBV5-1 with TRBJ1-2; D may be TRBD1 (5 bases). V dropped 1 base and J dropped 8 bases, with 9 bases sitting between them. Germline CDR1 and CDR2: SGHRS and YFSETQ. There are 12 residues in the CDR3. The CDR3 protein is CASSLQWGGYTF. As DNA, the CDR3 is TGCGCCAGCAGCTTGCAATGGGGGGGCTACACCTTC.

This sequence joins TRBV6-2 or TRBV6-3 and TRBJ2-5; a weak D match, TRBD1 (6 bases). V lost 0 bases and J lost 13, with 18 bases in between. Germline loops: CDR1 MNHEY, CDR2 SVGEGT. The CDR3 extends over 14 amino acids. The CDR3 region has the DNA TGTGCCAGCAGTTACTCGAATCCCCGGCAGGGGATGTACTTC. It is translated as CASSYSNPRQGMYF.

This chain uses TRBV30 with TRBJ2-5; a possible D gene is TRBD2 (5 bases). Trimming removed 4 bases at V and 0 bases at J, with 15 bases between. In germline, CDR1 is GTSNPN, CDR2 SVGIG (reference sequence). The CDR3 is 15 residues long. The CDR3: CAWTTDRGYQETQYF. The CDR3 DNA reads TGTGCCTGGACCACAGATCGGGGTTACCAAGAGACCCAGTACTTC.

The rearrangement uses TRBV30 and TRBJ2-3; D uncertain. Trimming left V 0 bases short and J 5 bases short, with 3 bases between. Germline V gene data show CDR1 as GTSNPN and CDR2 as SVGIG (reference sequence). The CDR3 runs to 11 residues. The CDR3 is CAWSVQDTQYF. The DNA of the CDR3 is TGTGCCTGGAGTGTACAAGATACGCAGTATTTT.